A selection of T cell receptor beta chains follows, all from one sample in a study of shared clonotypes between healthy human individuals. Method: immunoSEQ multiplex PCR; TCRdb's copy keeps in-frame clones and lacks some. The table records 950,000 to 1,100,000 clones, around 78% of them present only once. The material sequenced was memory CD4+ T cells from PBMCs. These receptors all stem from a man younger than 30 in good health. Some clones in this sample may be carry-over from other donors' samples. CDR3s leave out the opening cysteine and the closing phenylalanine or tryptophan.

j_call v_call cdr3_aa
TRBJ2-2 TRBV6-5 ASSWTGGAITGELF
TRBJ2-7 TRBV7-9 ASSKLAGGLDEQY
TRBJ2-3 TRBV4-3 ASSQGRDPTDTQY
TRBJ1-4 TRBV7-9 ASTPTGTWSNEKLF
TRBJ2-5 TRBV10-3 AISEGTEETQY
TRBJ2-1 TRBV5-1 ASSGFLALGDEQF
TRBJ2-3 TRBV6-5 AAGRGGRNPDTQY
TRBJ2-7 TRBV30 AWSVQGPYEQY
TRBJ2-1 TRBV5-4 ASSSGRVARVSDNEQF
TRBJ1-2 TRBV6-1 ASSDNRAGGYT
TRBJ2-5 TRBV5-1 ASSGTGETQY
TRBJ2-6 TRBV19 ASSIWDSGANVLT
TRBJ2-6 TRBV5-4 ASSEGQSSGANVLT
TRBJ2-2 TRBV27 ASSFQTPSGTGELF
TRBJ2-1 TRBV7-9 ASSWTHPYNEQF
TRBJ2-2 TRBV28 ASRPPAGGTGELF
TRBJ1-2 TRBV28 ASIKSDRGLKGYT
. TRBV7-3 ASSLTGDPYEQY
TRBJ1-1 TRBV7-6 ASSSSGDTEAF
TRBJ2-5 TRBV7-3 ASSLMGSGGQETQY
TRBJ1-2 TRBV6-5 ASRFMGRYT
TRBJ2-3 TRBV27 ASSRLRDRDTDTQY
TRBJ2-2 TRBV11-2 ASSLVYWGGTGELF
TRBJ2-3 TRBV4-2 ASSQKTSGGSTDTQY
TRBJ1-3 TRBV5-1 ASSPSPTANSGNTIY
TRBJ1-5 TRBV28 ASKTGGASNQPQH
TRBJ2-7 TRBV5-1 ASSLFPAGGYEQY
TRBJ2-5 TRBV11-3 ASSLGARETQY
TRBJ2-1 TRBV28 ASRGHDGTSGRETF
TRBJ1-5 TRBV27 ACAGTGGQPQH
TRBJ2-7 TRBV4-1 ASSAMTAYEQY
TRBJ2-7 TRBV9 ASSAREQSYEQY
TRBJ1-3 TRBV7-8 ASSPRGSGNTIY
TRBJ1-1 TRBV11-2 ASSFRGGGTEAF
TRBJ2-2 TRBV6-1 ASSPMGNYGELF
TRBJ2-3 TRBV4-2 ASSQDPGRTVDTQY
TRBJ1-1 TRBV6-5 ASHRGGIGEAF
TRBJ1-3 TRBV6-1 ASASTPSGNTIY
TRBJ1-1 TRBV2 ASKRGGEAF
TRBJ1-5 TRBV2 ASSSLTYSNQPQH
TRBJ2-2 TRBV7-6 ASSPGGTGELF
TRBJ1-2 TRBV10-3 AISDGRAYGYT
TRBJ1-1 TRBV28 ASSLWFRFNTEAF
TRBJ1-1 TRBV5-1 ASREQGMNTEAF
TRBJ2-2 TRBV6-1 ASSAGTVTGELF
TRBJ2-3 TRBV10-3 AISESRGSGSPDTQY
TRBJ2-7 TRBV28 ATRVAGVEQY
TRBJ1-5 TRBV5-1 ASSLDTGSQPQH